The next 18 T cell receptor beta chains were all read from a single sample in a study of shared clonotypes between healthy human individuals. Method: immunoSEQ multiplex PCR; TCRdb's copy keeps in-frame clones and lacks some. This table has some 630,000 clones, about two thirds appearing once. The sequencing input was memory CD4+ T cells sorted from blood. Regarding subset: CD45RA-negative fraction. The source of these receptors is a woman in her twenties or thirties in good health.

The chain links TRBV30 to TRBJ2-2, with D uncertain. V was pared by 3 bases and J by 3 bases, with 11 bases between. CDR3 length: 14 amino acids. Germline-derived CDR1 and CDR2 are GTSNPN and SVGIG (reference sequence). CDR3 amino acids: CAWSLTGYTGELFF. The CDR3 DNA sequence: TGTGCCTGGAGCCTTACGGGTTACACCGGGGAGCTGTTTTTT.

The CDR3 coding sequence is TGTGCCACCAGCAGAGCCTCTCTCGGGGGGGGTCAGCCCCAGCATTTT. Its protein product is CATSRASLGGGQPQHF. This rearrangement joins TRBV15 to TRBJ1-5; possible D gene TRBD1, 5 bases. The CDR3 totals 16 residues. V shed 1 base and J shed 6 bases, with 16 bases lying between them. CDR1 is LNHNV and CDR2 is YYDKDF in the germline V gene (reference sequence).

This clone has just a few counts. The chain is built from TRBV27 and TRBJ2-7; TRBD1 aligns across 7 bases. The ends lost 4 bases at V and 3 bases at J; junction bases unmatched: 24. CDR3 size: 20 residues. Germline V gene lookup returns CDR1 MNHEY and CDR2 SMNVEV (reference sequence). The CDR3 DNA sequence: TGTGCCAGCAGTTCATTAGGGCCAAACACAGGGGCCCGTATGGACTACGAGCAGTACTTC. Residues: CASSSLGPNTGARMDYEQYF.

The V call is TRBV5-8, the J call TRBJ1-4; 8 nucleotides match TRBD1. Germline V gives CDR1 SGHTS, CDR2 YDEGEE. V gave up 5 bases and J gave up 5 bases; unmatched junction bases: 5. CDR3 size: 14 residues. The CDR3 protein is CASRGRTGNEKLFF. CDR3 coding DNA: TGTGCCAGCAGGGGACGGACAGGGAATGAAAAACTGTTTTTT.

The chain employs TRBV7-9 and TRBJ2-5; D not certain. V lost 2 bases, J lost 2 bases, and 12 bases lay in between. The length of the CDR3 is 15 residues. Germline V CDR1 and CDR2: SEHNR, FQNEAQ (reference sequence). CDR3 DNA: TGTGCCAGCAGCTTAATGGGGTCGGATCAAGAGACCCAGTACTTC. Its translation: CASSLMGSDQETQYF.

V gene TRBV6-5 combines with J gene TRBJ1-1, with D uncertain. CDR1 MNHEY and CDR2 SVGAGI come from the germline V gene. Trimming cost V 9 bases and J 1 base, with 15 bases left between them. The CDR3 is 14 amino acids. The CDR3 loop is CASKKDGPNTEAFF. In nucleotides, the CDR3 is TGTGCCAGTAAAAAAGACGGACCGAACACTGAAGCTTTCTTT.

Note on this clone: This sample also contains other DNA sequences that code for the same CDR3. The CDR3 DNA reads TGCAGCGTTGATGAGGGAGTGGAGACCCAGTACTTC. Translation: CSVDEGVETQYF. This chain joins TRBV29-1 and TRBJ2-5; possibly TRBD2 for D (5 bases). Germline loops: CDR1 SQVTM, CDR2 ANQGSEA. V gave up 3 bases and J gave up 5 bases, with 10 bases separating them. The CDR3 has 12 amino acids.

The CDR3 DNA reads TGTGCCAGCAGAGCCGACGGAAGAAACACCGGGGAGCTGTTTTTT. Amino acid sequence: CASRADGRNTGELFF. J is TRBJ2-2 and V is TRBV6-6; no clear D gene. This CDR3 spans 15 amino acids. CDR1 is MNHNY, CDR2 SVGAGI, per germline (reference sequence). V gave up 6 bases and J gave up 2 bases, with 13 bases separating them.

The rearrangement links TRBV28 to TRBJ2-7; TRBD1 matches at 7 bases. This CDR3 comprises 16 residues. Per germline, CDR1 MDHEN and CDR2 SYDVKM. Trimming removed 4 bases from V and 2 bases from J; junction bases left unmatched: 11. CDR3 amino acids: CASSSAGGTVAYEQYF. CDR3 bases: TGTGCCAGCAGTTCCGCCGGTGGGACAGTTGCCTACGAGCAGTACTTC.

The chain recombines TRBV25-1 with TRBJ2-3; D gene uncertain. The CDR3 runs 18 residues. The germline gives CDR1 MGHDK, CDR2 SYGVNS. Trimming took 1 base from V and 0 from J, leaving 17 bases between them. CDR3 nucleotides: TGTGCCAGCAGTGAATCAACCGCTGCAGGAGCTAGCACAGATACGCAGTATTTT. Its protein is CASSESTAAGASTDTQYF.

This chain joins TRBV5-6 and TRBJ2-1, with TRBD2 identical over 15 bases. V shed 4 bases, J shed 7 bases, and the junction held 3 bases outside the gene matches. The V gene's germline CDR1 is SGHDT and CDR2 YYEEEE. The CDR3 is 15 amino acids. CDR3 in DNA: TGTGCCAGCAGCGACGGGACTAGCGGGAGGAATGAGCAGTTCTTC. This gives the protein CASSDGTSGRNEQFF.

The gene calls are TRBV19 and TRBJ2-7, with TRBD1 matching over 7 bases. Losses at the gene ends were 3 bases for V and 4 bases for J; bases not matched to a gene: 6. The germline CDR1 and CDR2 sequences are LNHDA and SQIVND (reference sequence). This CDR3 region has 14 residues. This CDR3 reads CASSMKRGPYEQYF. The CDR3 nucleotides read TGTGCCAGTAGTATGAAGAGGGGGCCGTACGAGCAGTACTTC.

The rearrangement joins TRBV9 to TRBJ2-2, with 7 bases fitting TRBD2. With V trimmed by 2 bases and J by 1 base, 2 bases remained unmatched. From germline, CDR1 is SGDLS and CDR2 YYNGEE. The CDR3 is made up of 15 amino acids. The CDR3 sequence: CASSVLAENTGELFF. DNA for the CDR3: TGTGCCAGCAGCGTCCTAGCGGAGAACACCGGGGAGCTGTTTTTT.

V and J are TRBV6-1 and TRBJ1-2; the D gene is possibly TRBD1 (6 bases). Between the trimmed V and J ends, which lost 6 bases and 6 bases, there was a span of 20 bases. The germline V gene has CDR1 MNHNS and CDR2 SASEGT. This CDR3 contains 15 residues. The CDR3 protein is CASRRNRGGENGYTF. The CDR3 DNA is TGTGCCAGCAGACGGAACCGGGGGGGCGAGAATGGCTACACCTTC.

J is TRBJ2-2 and V is TRBV11-2; D remains unclear. This CDR3 region has 13 residues. Per the germline V gene, CDR1 is SGHAT and CDR2 is FQNNGV. V was clipped by 3 bases and J by 6 bases, with 8 bases between them. CDR3 loop: CASSFWTAGELFF. CDR3 in DNA: TGTGCCAGCAGCTTTTGGACCGCCGGGGAGCTGTTTTTT. Full variable domain (rest looked up from reference TRBV11-2 and TRBJ2-2): EAGVAQSPRYKIIEKRQSVAFWCNPISGHATLYWYQQILGQGPKLLIQFQNNGVVDDSQLPKDRFSAERLKGVDSTLKIQPAKLEDSAVYLCASSFWTAGELFFGEGSRLTVL.

This clone was counted between two and nine times. The DNA of the CDR3 is TGCAGCGTTGATGACGGGGATTATGGAGATACGCAGTATTTT. This codes for CSVDDGDYGDTQYF. The rearrangement joins TRBV29-1 to TRBJ2-3; tentatively, D is TRBD2 (5 bases). The CDR3 is 14 residues long. Trimming stripped 3 bases from V and 5 bases from J, with 15 bases between. In germline, CDR1 is SQVTM, CDR2 ANQGSEA.

In this sample, this clone turned up many times. V gene TRBV6-4 combines with J gene TRBJ2-1, with a possible D match to TRBD1 (5 bases). The germline V gene encodes CDR1 MRHNA and CDR2 SNTAGT. The CDR3 is 14 residues long. Trimming took 8 bases from V and 7 from J, leaving 18 bases between them. The CDR3: CASSKTAQANEQFF. CDR3 sequence (DNA): TGTGCCAGCTCAAAGACCGCACAGGCAAATGAGCAGTTCTTC.

The chain recombines TRBV5-1 with TRBJ2-2; no definite D call. The V gene lost 2 bases and the J gene lost 7 bases, with 18 bases spanning the gap. The CDR3 runs 16 residues. CDR1 is SGHRS, CDR2 YFSETQ, per germline. This chain's CDR3 is CASSLPSRVGGGELFF. For the CDR3, the DNA is TGCGCCAGCAGCTTACCGAGTCGGGTTGGTGGCGGGGAGCTGTTTTTT.